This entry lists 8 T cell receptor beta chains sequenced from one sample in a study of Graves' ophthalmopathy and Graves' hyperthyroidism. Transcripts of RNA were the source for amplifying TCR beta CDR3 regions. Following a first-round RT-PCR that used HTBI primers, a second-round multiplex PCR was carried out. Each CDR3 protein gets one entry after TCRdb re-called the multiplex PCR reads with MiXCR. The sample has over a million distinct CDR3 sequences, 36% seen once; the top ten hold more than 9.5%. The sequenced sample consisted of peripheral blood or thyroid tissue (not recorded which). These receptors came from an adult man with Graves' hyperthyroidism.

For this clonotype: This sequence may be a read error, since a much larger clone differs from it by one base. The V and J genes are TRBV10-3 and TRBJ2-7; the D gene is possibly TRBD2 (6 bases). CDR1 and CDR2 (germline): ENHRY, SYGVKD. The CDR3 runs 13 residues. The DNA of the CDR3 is TGTGCCACCAGTGCGGCGGGGATCTGCGAGCAGTACTTC. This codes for CATSAAGICEQYF.

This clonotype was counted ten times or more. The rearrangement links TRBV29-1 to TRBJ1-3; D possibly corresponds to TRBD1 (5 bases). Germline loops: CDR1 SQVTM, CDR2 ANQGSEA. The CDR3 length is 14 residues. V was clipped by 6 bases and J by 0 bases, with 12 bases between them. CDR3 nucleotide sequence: TGCAGCGTCCAGCGGGGGGACTCTGGAAACACCATATATTTT. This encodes CSVQRGDSGNTIYF.

DNA for the CDR3: TGTGCCAGCAGTTACAACAGGGTCGAGGGTTCGCAGTACTTC. Translation gives CASSYNRVEGSQYF. The genes are TRBV6-1 and TRBJ2-7, with TRBD1 as a possible D gene (6 bases). Trimming shortened V by 5 bases and J by 9 bases, and 20 bases separated the two germline ends. CDR3 length: 14 amino acids. The V gene's germline CDR1 is MNHNS and CDR2 SASEGT.

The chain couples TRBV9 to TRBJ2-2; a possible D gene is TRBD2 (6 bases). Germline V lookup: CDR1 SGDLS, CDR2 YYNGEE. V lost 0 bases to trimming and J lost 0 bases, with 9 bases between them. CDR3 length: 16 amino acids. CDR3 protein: CASSVGGGTNTGELFF. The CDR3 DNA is TGTGCCAGCAGCGTAGGTGGCGGGACGAACACCGGGGAGCTGTTTTTT.

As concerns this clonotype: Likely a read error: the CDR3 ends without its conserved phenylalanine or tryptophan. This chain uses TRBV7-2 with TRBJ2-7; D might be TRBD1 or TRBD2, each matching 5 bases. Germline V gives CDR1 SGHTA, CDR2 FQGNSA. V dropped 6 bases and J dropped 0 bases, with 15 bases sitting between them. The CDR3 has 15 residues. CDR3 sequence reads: CASSEVGEFSYEQYL. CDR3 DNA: TGTGCCAGCAGTGAAGTGGGGGAGTTCTCCTACGAGCAGTACCTC.

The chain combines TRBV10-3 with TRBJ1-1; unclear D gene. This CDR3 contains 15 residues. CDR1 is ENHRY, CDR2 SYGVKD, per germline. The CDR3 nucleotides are TGTGCTAGGGTTCCCGGAAGCCTACTGGGTACTGAAGCTTTCTTT. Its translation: CARVPGSLLGTEAFF.

CDR3 region: CAISTPGRGTGELFF. The CDR3 nucleotides read TGTGCCATCAGTACTCCGGGTAGGGGCACCGGGGAGCTGTTTTTT. V usage is TRBV10-3 and J usage is TRBJ2-2; TRBD1 is a possible D gene (5 bases). The ends were cut back, 5 bases at V and 4 bases at J, with 14 bases in the middle. Germline assignment: CDR1 ENHRY and CDR2 SYGVKD. The CDR3 extends over 15 amino acids.

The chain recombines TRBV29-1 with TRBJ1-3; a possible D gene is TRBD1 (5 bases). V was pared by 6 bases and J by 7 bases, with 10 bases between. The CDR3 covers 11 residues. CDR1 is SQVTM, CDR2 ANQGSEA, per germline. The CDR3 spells CSVLAGNTIYF. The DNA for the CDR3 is TGCAGCGTGCTTGCAGGGAACACCATATATTTT.